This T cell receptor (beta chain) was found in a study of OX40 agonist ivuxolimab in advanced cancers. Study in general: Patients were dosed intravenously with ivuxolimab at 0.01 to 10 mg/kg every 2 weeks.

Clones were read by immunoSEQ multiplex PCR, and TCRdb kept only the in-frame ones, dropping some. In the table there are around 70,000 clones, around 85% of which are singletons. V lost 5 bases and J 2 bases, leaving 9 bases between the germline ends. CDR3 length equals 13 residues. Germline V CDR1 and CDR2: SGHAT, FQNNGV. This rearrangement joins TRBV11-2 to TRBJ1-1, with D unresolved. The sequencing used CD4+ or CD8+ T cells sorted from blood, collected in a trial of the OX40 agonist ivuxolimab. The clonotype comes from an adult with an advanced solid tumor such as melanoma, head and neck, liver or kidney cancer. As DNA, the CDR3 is TGTGCCAGCAGCCTTCAAGAAAACACTGAAGCTTTCTTT. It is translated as CASSLQENTEAFF.